The rows below give T cell receptor beta chains drawn from one sample of a study of cytomegalovirus exposure and HLA in healthy donors. Method: immunoSEQ multiplex PCR; TCRdb's copy keeps in-frame clones and lacks some. The sample includes around 130,000 clones, approximately 85% of them seen just once. Sequenced: PBMCs. The receptors were sampled from a woman aged 25-40 years in good health and CMV-seropositive. Each CDR3 is given with its conserved first and last residue. The order of the fields is V gene, J gene, CDR3 protein.

V gene: TRBV9; J gene: TRBJ1-2; CDR3 protein: CASSVAPGQGNYGYTF
V gene: TRBV5-4; J gene: TRBJ1-1; CDR3 protein: CASSLAARGEAFF
V gene: TRBV6-5; J gene: TRBJ2-5; CDR3 protein: CASSAGGAETQYF
V gene: TRBV7-3; J gene: TRBJ2-1; CDR3 protein: CASSFLAGAYNEQFF
V gene: TRBV15; J gene: TRBJ2-7; CDR3 protein: CATSRDVTSYEQYF
V gene: TRBV6-5; J gene: TRBJ1-6; CDR3 protein: CASSYSKQGVNSPLHF
V gene: TRBV4-1; J gene: TRBJ1-6; CDR3 protein: CASSQDAGANSPLHF
V gene: TRBV5-4; J gene: TRBJ1-2; CDR3 protein: CASSTPQEGQGYGYTF
V gene: TRBV7-3; J gene: TRBJ1-2; CDR3 protein: CASSLSSGPYGYTF
V gene: TRBV5-1; J gene: TRBJ1-1; CDR3 protein: CASSFTQDYTEAFF
V gene: TRBV6-1; J gene: TRBJ2-7; CDR3 protein: CASSFSRYEQYF
V gene: TRBV27; J gene: TRBJ2-7; CDR3 protein: CASTLDRRGSYEQYF
V gene: TRBV5-1; J gene: TRBJ1-1; CDR3 protein: CASRTGPNTEAFF
V gene: TRBV7-2; J gene: TRBJ1-1; CDR3 protein: CASSFTRGTEAFF
V gene: TRBV30; J gene: TRBJ1-1; CDR3 protein: CAWSRNTEAFF
V gene: TRBV6-1; J gene: TRBJ1-1; CDR3 protein: CASSWGQGQTEAFF
V gene: TRBV5-4; J gene: TRBJ2-3; CDR3 protein: CASSSGTDTQYF
V gene: TRBV9; J gene: TRBJ1-1; CDR3 protein: CASSVSGTPNTEAFF
V gene: TRBV5-1; J gene: TRBJ2-3; CDR3 protein: CASSGIPGQTDTQYF
V gene: TRBV4-1; J gene: TRBJ1-2; CDR3 protein: CASSQDTGVGYTF
V gene: TRBV2; J gene: TRBJ1-2; CDR3 protein: CASSEWGGGYTF
V gene: TRBV5-1; J gene: TRBJ2-1; CDR3 protein: CASSPPTGFDEQFF
V gene: TRBV25-1; J gene: TRBJ2-7; CDR3 protein: CASSGSSGRAGEQCF
V gene: TRBV5-1; J gene: TRBJ1-6; CDR3 protein: CASSLEPGYSPLHF
V gene: TRBV7-2; J gene: TRBJ2-3; CDR3 protein: CASSLGQGTDTQYF
V gene: TRBV10-1; J gene: TRBJ2-3; CDR3 protein: CASSETLQLASGRVTQYF
V gene: TRBV2; J gene: TRBJ1-2; CDR3 protein: CASSGTGYGYTF
V gene: TRBV2; J gene: TRBJ1-6; CDR3 protein: CATGQVHNSPLHF
V gene: TRBV5-6; J gene: TRBJ2-3; CDR3 protein: CASSFGTKPDTQYF
V gene: TRBV7-9; J gene: TRBJ1-2; CDR3 protein: CSSSFLSTGDGYTF
V gene: TRBV15; J gene: TRBJ1-1; CDR3 protein: CATSGDRGRTEAFF
V gene: TRBV29-1; J gene: TRBJ2-3; CDR3 protein: CSGLAGTDTQYF
V gene: TRBV28; J gene: TRBJ2-1; CDR3 protein: CASRKTAYNEQFF
V gene: TRBV4-1; J gene: TRBJ2-2; CDR3 protein: CASSLRAGGPSTGELFF
V gene: TRBV4-1; J gene: TRBJ2-7; CDR3 protein: CASSPDTYEQYF
V gene: TRBV5-1; J gene: TRBJ1-1; CDR3 protein: CASSLQGTEAFF
V gene: TRBV29-1; J gene: TRBJ2-7; CDR3 protein: CSVEETGWGVEQYF
V gene: TRBV28; J gene: TRBJ2-1; CDR3 protein: CASSLINEQFF
V gene: TRBV27; J gene: TRBJ2-1; CDR3 protein: CASFSPGQSVEQFF
V gene: TRBV9; J gene: TRBJ1-6; CDR3 protein: CASSVGGLEPLHF
V gene: TRBV28; J gene: TRBJ2-3; CDR3 protein: CASSLPGRGDTQYF
V gene: TRBV10-3; J gene: TRBJ1-3; CDR3 protein: CAISLDRVDSGNTIYF
V gene: TRBV5-6; J gene: TRBJ1-1; CDR3 protein: CASSLGWTGPHNTEAFF
V gene: TRBV4-2; J gene: TRBJ2-4; CDR3 protein: CASSQDSTEEHQYF
V gene: TRBV13; J gene: TRBJ2-7; CDR3 protein: CASSFTSNEQYF
V gene: TRBV6-1; J gene: TRBJ1-5; CDR3 protein: CASGPLGGQPQHF
V gene: TRBV7-9; J gene: TRBJ2-1; CDR3 protein: CASSLVELAAYNEQFF
V gene: TRBV5-1; J gene: TRBJ1-4; CDR3 protein: CASSLDGTQGAEKLFF
V gene: TRBV19; J gene: TRBJ1-5; CDR3 protein: CASSAGGQGSNQPQHF
V gene: TRBV6-5; J gene: TRBJ2-7; CDR3 protein: CASSFDSTYEQYF
V gene: TRBV10-3; J gene: TRBJ2-6; CDR3 protein: CATLGQGASGANVLTF
V gene: TRBV28; J gene: TRBJ1-1; CDR3 protein: CASSPVPGQGTNTEAFF
V gene: TRBV6-5; J gene: TRBJ1-3; CDR3 protein: CASSYDSSGNTIYF
V gene: TRBV5-4; J gene: TRBJ2-2; CDR3 protein: CASSSTNTGELFF
V gene: TRBV25-1; J gene: TRBJ2-7; CDR3 protein: CASSDYPRAYEQYF
V gene: TRBV7-9; J gene: TRBJ1-2; CDR3 protein: CASSPDRPLNYGYTF
V gene: TRBV28; J gene: TRBJ2-7; CDR3 protein: CASSLYDIPYEQYF
V gene: TRBV28; J gene: TRBJ1-2; CDR3 protein: CASSFRDSYGYTF
V gene: TRBV29-1; J gene: TRBJ1-1; CDR3 protein: CSVGRVYTEAFF